The clone carrying this T cell receptor (beta chain) was counted a single time. This specimen belongs to a study of post-analysis software for immune sequencing data. cDNA libraries of TCR beta carried unique molecular identifiers. Via MiXCR, TCRdb re-called the PCR reads, giving one row per CDR3 protein. This repertoire shows 150,000 to 200,000 distinct CDR3 sequences, roughly 35% found once; its top ten account for under 30%. Per the germline V gene, CDR1 is SGDLS and CDR2 is YYNGEE. Unmatched junction bases numbered 10, after V lost 2 bases and J lost 3 bases. This CDR3 has 19 amino acids. The starting material was blood, obtained after autologous hematopoietic stem cell transplantation. The receptor comes from a girl between 5 and 17 years old with multiple sclerosis. The chain combines TRBV9 with TRBJ2-3; 15 bases are shared with TRBD2. CDR3 nucleotide sequence: TGTGCCAGCAGCGTCTCAGGACTAGCGGGAGGGAAAACAACAGATACGCAGTATTTT. It codes for CASSVSGLAGGKTTDTQYF.